These 29 T cell receptor beta chains came from one sample sequenced in a study of T cell repertoires in cytomegalovirus infection. TCRdb itself ran the reads through MiXCR, one entry per CDR3 protein. This repertoire shows about 440,000 distinct CDR3 sequences, about 33% found once; its top ten account for approximately 15%. Sample: PBMCs. Receptors originate from a human donor in good health (CMV status not recorded). Some clones in this sample may be carry-over from other donors' samples.

This clonotype was detected ten times or more. The chain is built from TRBV7-9 and TRBJ2-7; D unresolved. CDR1 and CDR2 (germline): SEHNR, FQNEAQ (reference sequence). The CDR3 consists of 15 residues. The V and J ends lost 4 bases and 4 bases respectively, with 17 bases between them. Here the CDR3 reads CASSSRILDPYEQYF. The CDR3 bases are TGTGCCAGCAGCTCGAGAATCCTGGACCCTTACGAGCAGTACTTC.

The V gene is TRBV5-5, the J gene TRBJ1-4; D not resolved. CDR3 size: 18 residues. V shed 0 bases and J shed 7 bases, with 22 bases lying between them. From germline, CDR1 is SGHKS and CDR2 YYEKEE (reference sequence). The CDR3 loop is CASSLAKRAPLSVEKLFF. The CDR3 coding sequence is TGTGCCAGCAGCTTGGCCAAGCGGGCGCCTTTGTCGGTTGAAAAACTGTTTTTT.

In regard to this clonotype: The junction differs from germline at one of its ends, possibly a read error. The chain couples TRBV7-2 to TRBJ2-3; a weak D match, TRBD2 (7 bases). Germline values: CDR1 SGHTA, CDR2 FQGNSA. The CDR3 extends over 14 amino acids. CDR3 DNA sequence: TGTGCAAGCAGCCTAAGGGGGGGGTGGGATTCGCAGTATTTT. It yields the protein CASSLRGGWDSQYF.

In this sample, this clonotype turned up a few times. The chain recombines TRBV12-3 or TRBV12-4 with TRBJ1-4; D not certain. Deletions cut 5 bases from V and 0 bases from J, with 13 bases between. The CDR3 totals 16 residues. The CDR3 DNA reads as TGTGCCAGCAGTCAATCCCTTGGAGCAACTAATGAAAAACTGTTTTTT. As protein: CASSQSLGATNEKLFF.

This chain uses TRBV7-2 with TRBJ2-3; possibly TRBD2 for D (5 bases). The germline V and J ends were trimmed by 4 bases and 4 bases, with 9 bases remaining between them. The CDR3 runs to 13 residues. From germline, CDR1 is SGHTA and CDR2 FQGNSA. CDR3 in DNA: TGTGCCAGCAGCTCCTGGACTTCAGATACGCAGTATTTT. Its translation is CASSSWTSDTQYF.

There are a few counts of this clonotype. The chain joins TRBV6-1 to TRBJ2-4, with D possibly being TRBD2 (5 bases). The germline CDR1 and CDR2 sequences are MNHNS and SASEGT. V was trimmed by 6 bases and J by 9 bases, leaving 18 bases between them. The CDR3 spans 14 residues. The CDR3 is CASRSAEASSIQYF. The CDR3 bases are TGTGCCAGCAGATCCGCGGAGGCTTCTTCCATTCAGTACTTC.

This clonotype has at least ten counts. V and J are TRBV7-2 and TRBJ2-5, with unresolved D. Germline lookup yields CDR1 SGHTA and CDR2 FQGNSA. The CDR3 consists of 13 residues. V lost 2 bases and J lost 3, with 7 bases in between. CDR3 protein: CASSLNPKETQYF. The CDR3 nucleotides read TGTGCCAGCAGCTTAAATCCAAAAGAGACCCAGTACTTC.

The chain has TRBV29-1 and TRBJ1-2; 9 positions match TRBD1. The CDR3 has 15 amino acids. CDR1 SQVTM and CDR2 ANQGSEA come from the germline V gene. The V and J ends lost 2 bases and 7 bases, in that order; junction bases with no gene match: 11. CDR3 sequence: CSVEPPTGGVGGYTF. In DNA, the CDR3 is TGCAGCGTTGAACCGCCGACAGGGGGTGTTGGTGGCTACACCTTC.

The V call is TRBV15, the J call TRBJ2-1; D gene ambiguous. The germline V gene encodes CDR1 LNHNV and CDR2 YYDKDF (reference sequence). This CDR3 comprises 15 residues. V was clipped by 0 bases and J by 7 bases, with 13 bases between them. CDR3 bases: TGTGCCACCAGCAGAGATTTTGTTGTTGTGAATGAGCAGTTCTTC. Protein: CATSRDFVVVNEQFF.

The sample holds a few counts of this clonotype. J is TRBJ1-3 and V is TRBV2; a weak D match, TRBD1 (5 bases). The V end was cut by 7 bases, the J end by 0 bases, with 10 bases between. The CDR3 extends over 14 amino acids. Germline V gene sequence: CDR1 SNHLY, CDR2 FYNNEI. CDR3 residues: CASIGGSSGNTIYF. CDR3 coding DNA: TGTGCCAGCATCGGGGGGTCCTCTGGAAACACCATATATTTT.

This clonotype has just a few counts. This chain joins TRBV10-2 and TRBJ1-2; D is uncertain. Germline loops: CDR1 WSHSY, CDR2 SAAADI. The CDR3 totals 14 residues. The germline V and J ends were trimmed by 2 bases and 0 bases, with 7 bases remaining between them. The CDR3 nucleotides are TGCGCCAGCAGTGAGCCAAACACTAACTATGGCTACACCTTC. It is translated as CASSEPNTNYGYTF.

This clonotype came up many times. The chain couples TRBV7-2 to TRBJ2-4; no clear D. CDR1 and CDR2 (germline): SGHTA, FQGNSA. This CDR3 has 15 residues. V shed 3 bases and J shed 0 bases, with 9 bases lying between them. As DNA, the CDR3 is TGTGCCAGCAGCTTGAATCCGGGAGCCAAAAACATTCAGTACTTC. Its protein product is CASSLNPGAKNIQYF.

The chain couples TRBV7-9 to TRBJ2-2, with 9 bases lining up with TRBD1. This CDR3 contains 16 residues. Germline CDR1 reads SEHNR; CDR2 reads FQNEAQ (reference sequence). V trimming: 5 bases; J trimming: 0 bases; junction bases outside the gene matches: 4. Here the CDR3 reads CASSLGQGPNTGELFF. CDR3 sequence (DNA): TGTGCCAGCAGCCTGGGACAGGGACCGAACACCGGGGAGCTGTTTTTT.

The rearrangement uses TRBV5-4 and TRBJ1-2; D is possibly TRBD1 (6 bases). The CDR3 covers 15 residues. Between the trimmed V and J ends, which lost 0 bases and 1 base, there was a span of 10 bases. Germline V gene sequence: CDR1 SGHNT, CDR2 YYREEE (reference sequence). For the CDR3, the DNA is TGTGCCAGCAGCTTGGTGGGGGCTAATAACTATGGCTACACCTTC. It is translated as CASSLVGANNYGYTF.

The V call is TRBV18, the J call TRBJ2-5; D possibly corresponds to TRBD2 (6 bases). Germline V gene lookup returns CDR1 KGHSH and CDR2 LQKENI. V was clipped by 6 bases and J by 2 bases, with 16 bases between them. The CDR3 is 15 residues long. The DNA for the CDR3 is TGTGCCAGCTCGCCTACGGCCGGGGGTCAAGAGACCCAGTACTTC. Translating it yields CASSPTAGGQETQYF.

The V gene is TRBV5-5, the J gene TRBJ2-3; 10 positions match TRBD2. Looked up from germline, CDR1 is SGHKS and CDR2 is YYEKEE (reference sequence). The CDR3 loop spans 15 amino acids. Trimming cost V 5 bases and J 1 base; bases outside gene matches: 4. The CDR3 here is CASRLTSGGTDTQYF. The CDR3 nucleotides read TGTGCCAGCAGGCTTACTAGCGGGGGCACAGATACGCAGTATTTT.

This clonotype was picked up many times. The genes are TRBV7-2 and TRBJ2-7; a possible D gene is TRBD2 (6 bases). With 7 bases removed from V and 6 bases from J, the gap between germline ends came to 16 bases. The CDR3 contains 13 residues. The germline V gene encodes CDR1 SGHTA and CDR2 FQGNSA. DNA for the CDR3: TGTGCCAGCACCGGGACTTGGGGGACCGAGCAGTACTTC. It yields the protein CASTGTWGTEQYF.

J is TRBJ1-1 and V is TRBV19; unclear D gene. Germline V lookup: CDR1 LNHDA, CDR2 SQIVND (reference sequence). This CDR3 comprises 16 residues. V was clipped by 7 bases and J by 1 base, with 19 bases between them. CDR3 DNA: TGTGCCAGTATCTCTCGCAGGCTGACTTCGAACACTGAAGCTTTCTTT. This sequence encodes CASISRRLTSNTEAFF.

This sequence joins TRBV7-9 and TRBJ1-2, with D tentatively TRBD1 (5 bases). The V gene's germline CDR1 is SEHNR and CDR2 FQNEAQ (reference sequence). This CDR3 spans 13 amino acids. V was pared by 2 bases and J by 8 bases, with 12 bases between. The CDR3, as DNA: TGTGCCAGCAGCTTACAGGGAACCAGGGGCTACACCTTC. This codes for CASSLQGTRGYTF.

This rearrangement joins TRBV29-1 to TRBJ1-1; TRBD1 aligns across 7 bases. The length of the CDR3 is 14 residues. Trimming cost V 5 bases and J 2 bases; bases outside gene matches: 8. The germline CDR1 and CDR2 sequences are SQVTM and ANQGSEA. CDR3 sequence reads: CSVPGGTANTEAFF. The CDR3 DNA follows: TGCAGCGTTCCCGGGGGGACAGCAAACACTGAAGCTTTCTTT. Full variable domain (outside the CDR3, taken from reference TRBV29-1 and TRBJ1-1): SAVISQKPSRDICQRGTSLTIQCQVDSQVTMMFWYRQQPGQSLTLIATANQGSEATYESGFVIDKFPISRPNLTFSTLTVSNMSPEDSSIYLCSVPGGTANTEAFFGQGTRLTVV.

Only a few counts were recorded for this clonotype. The chain is built from TRBV7-2 and TRBJ1-1, with a weak D call TRBD1 (5 bases). CDR1 SGHTA and CDR2 FQGNSA come from the germline V gene. The CDR3 totals 15 residues. With 5 bases removed from V and 1 base from J, the gap between germline ends came to 14 bases. CDR3: CASSPRSGRNTEAFF. The CDR3 DNA is TGTGCCAGCAGCCCCCGGTCAGGGAGGAACACTGAAGCTTTCTTT.

The chain joins TRBV7-4 to TRBJ2-1, with D possibly being TRBD2 (5 bases). The CDR3 has 12 residues. Germline CDR1 is SGHVT and CDR2 is SQSDAQ. Trimming pared 0 bases from V and 9 bases from J, leaving 6 bases between. The CDR3 coding sequence is TGTGCCAGCAGCTTAGCGGGGAGTGAGCAGTTCTTC. Protein sequence: CASSLAGSEQFF. The complete variable domain, with remaining parts taken from reference TRBV7-4 and TRBJ2-1, reads GAGVSQSPRYKVAKRGRDVALRCDSISGHVTLYWYRQTLGQGSEVLTYSQSDAQRDKSGRPSGRFSAERPERSVSTLKIQRTEQGDSAVYLCASSLAGSEQFFGPGTRLTVL.

As for this clonotype: Without the conserved terminal phenylalanine or tryptophan, this CDR3 likely stems from a read error. The chain carries TRBV10-3 and TRBJ2-2; tentatively, D is TRBD2 (6 bases). Germline V gene sequence: CDR1 ENHRY, CDR2 SYGVKD. V dropped 6 bases and J dropped 4 bases, with 12 bases sitting between them. The CDR3 spans 14 residues. The CDR3, as DNA: TGTGCCATCAGGGCTCGGGAGAGCACCGGGGAGCTGTTTTTG. Translated: CAIRARESTGELFL.

The V gene is TRBV4-2, the J gene TRBJ1-5; no firm D call. Germline loops: CDR1 LGHNA, CDR2 YNFKEQ. V was pared by 2 bases and J by 4 bases, with 9 bases between. The CDR3 length is 14 residues. The CDR3 DNA sequence: TGTGCCAGCAGCCAAATTACGGAAAATCAGCCCCAGCATTTT. It translates to CASSQITENQPQHF.

This clonotype has only a few counts. V gene TRBV6-2 or TRBV6-3 combines with J gene TRBJ2-7; D is undetermined. Germline loops: CDR1 MNHEY, CDR2 SVGEGT. The ends were cut back, 6 bases at V and 6 bases at J, with 12 bases in the middle. There are 12 residues in the CDR3. CDR3 sequence reads: CASSERLVEQYF. The CDR3 nucleotides read TGTGCCAGCAGCGAAAGGTTGGTCGAGCAGTACTTC.

This clonotype occurred once. The chain employs TRBV4-3 and TRBJ1-5; D ambiguous. The CDR3 runs to 13 residues. The V gene's germline CDR1 is LGHNA and CDR2 YSLEER. Trimming left V 1 base short and J 5 bases short, with 6 bases between. The CDR3 bases are TGCGCCAGCAGCCAAGGATTGGATCAGCCCCAGCATTTT. Amino acids: CASSQGLDQPQHF.

This clonotype has a count of ten or more. V is TRBV12-3 or TRBV12-4 and J is TRBJ2-7; D could derive from TRBD1 or TRBD2 (5 bases each). The CDR3 contains 13 residues. V gave up 8 bases and J gave up 5 bases, with 16 bases separating them. CDR3 coding DNA: TGTGCCAGCCGGGGCAGCGAGCCTAACGAGCAGTACTTC. Protein sequence: CASRGSEPNEQYF.

This clonotype was seen ten or more times. V is TRBV7-9 and J is TRBJ2-7; tentatively, D is TRBD2 (5 bases). Germline V gene sequence: CDR1 SEHNR, CDR2 FQNEAQ (reference sequence). V was cut by 1 base and J by 2 bases, with 12 bases left in between. The CDR3 is made up of 15 amino acids. CDR3 coding DNA: TGTGCCAGCAGCTTAGGAGGGAAAACCCCCTACGAGCAGTACTTC. Its protein is CASSLGGKTPYEQYF.

This rearrangement joins TRBV5-3 to TRBJ1-2; the D gene is possibly TRBD1 (6 bases). TRBV5-3 is noted as an ORF with a role that remains uncertain. The germline V and J ends were trimmed by 8 bases and 4 bases, with 18 bases remaining between them. CDR3 size: 14 residues. The CDR3 reads CASRKKGGRYGYTF. The CDR3 nucleotides are TGTGCCAGCAGGAAAAAGGGGGGCCGCTATGGCTACACCTTC.